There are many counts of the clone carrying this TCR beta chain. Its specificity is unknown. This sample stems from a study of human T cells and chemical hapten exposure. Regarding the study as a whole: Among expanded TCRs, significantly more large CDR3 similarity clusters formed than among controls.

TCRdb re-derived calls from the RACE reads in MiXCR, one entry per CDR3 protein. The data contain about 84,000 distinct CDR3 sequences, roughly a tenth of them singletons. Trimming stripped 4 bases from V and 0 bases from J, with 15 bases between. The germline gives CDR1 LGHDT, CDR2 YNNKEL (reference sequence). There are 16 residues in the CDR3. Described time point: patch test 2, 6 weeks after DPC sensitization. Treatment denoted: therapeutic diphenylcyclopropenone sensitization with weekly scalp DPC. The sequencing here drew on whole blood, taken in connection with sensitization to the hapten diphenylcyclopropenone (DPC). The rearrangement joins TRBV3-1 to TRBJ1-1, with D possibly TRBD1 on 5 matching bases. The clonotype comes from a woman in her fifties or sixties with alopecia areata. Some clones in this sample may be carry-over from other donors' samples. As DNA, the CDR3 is TGTGCCAGCAGCCGTGACAGAGGCCTTCTGAACACTGAAGCTTTCTTT. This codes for CASSRDRGLLNTEAFF.